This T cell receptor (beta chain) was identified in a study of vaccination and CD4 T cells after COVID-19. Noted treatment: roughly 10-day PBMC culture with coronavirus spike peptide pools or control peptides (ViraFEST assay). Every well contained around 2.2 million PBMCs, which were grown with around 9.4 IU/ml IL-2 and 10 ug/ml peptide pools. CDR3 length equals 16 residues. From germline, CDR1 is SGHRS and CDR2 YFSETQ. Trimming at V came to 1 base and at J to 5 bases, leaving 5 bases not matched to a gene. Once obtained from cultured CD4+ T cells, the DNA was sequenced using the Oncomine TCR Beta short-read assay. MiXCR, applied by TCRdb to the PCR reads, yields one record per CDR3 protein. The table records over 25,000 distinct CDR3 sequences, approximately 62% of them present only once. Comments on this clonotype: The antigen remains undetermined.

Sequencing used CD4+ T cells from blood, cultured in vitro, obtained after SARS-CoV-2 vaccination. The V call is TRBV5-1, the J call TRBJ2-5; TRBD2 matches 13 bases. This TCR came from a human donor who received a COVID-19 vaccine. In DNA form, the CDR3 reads TGCGCCAGCAGCTTGACCCAGACTAGCGGGGGGGAGACCCAGTACTTC. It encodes CASSLTQTSGGETQYF.